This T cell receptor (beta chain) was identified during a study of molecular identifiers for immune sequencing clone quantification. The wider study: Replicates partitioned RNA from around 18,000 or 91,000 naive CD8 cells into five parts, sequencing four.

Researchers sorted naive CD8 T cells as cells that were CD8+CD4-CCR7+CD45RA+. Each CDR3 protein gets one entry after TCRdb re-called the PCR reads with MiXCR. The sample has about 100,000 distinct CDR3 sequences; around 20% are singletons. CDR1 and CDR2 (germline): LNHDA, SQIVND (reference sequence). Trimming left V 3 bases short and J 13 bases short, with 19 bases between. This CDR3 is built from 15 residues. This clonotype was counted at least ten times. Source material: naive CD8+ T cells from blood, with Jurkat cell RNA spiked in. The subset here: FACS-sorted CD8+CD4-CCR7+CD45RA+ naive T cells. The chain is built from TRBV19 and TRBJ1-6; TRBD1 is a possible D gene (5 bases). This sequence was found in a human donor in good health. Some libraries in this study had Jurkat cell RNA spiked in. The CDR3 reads CASSIPGTASLPLHF. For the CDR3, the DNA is TGTGCCAGTAGTATCCCCGGGACCGCCTCATTGCCCCTCCACTTT.